This entry features one TCR beta chain sequence. The antigen it binds to is not known. No much larger clone is present one base from it, and per-base qualities are unavailable. There are 14 amino acids in the CDR3, from cysteine to phenylalanine inclusive. The DNA shown is the 42-base CDR3, in frame from base 1. CDR1 and CDR2 are drawn from the germline V gene: SGDLS, YYNGEE. Trimming leaves V shorter by 0 bases and J shorter by 8 bases, with the junction holding 5 bases beyond the gene matches. The data derive from a study of T cells after yellow fever vaccination (dated by TCRdb to the late 2010s). General notes on the study: The SMART-Seq v4 Ultra Low Input RNA kit was used to prepare libraries from fractions with low cell numbers. To follow T-cell clones before and after both primary and booster YFV17D yellow fever vaccination, bulk TCR alpha and beta repertoires underwent longitudinal sequencing. The cohort comprised two healthy male donors, one aged 18 to 30 and one aged 30 to 40 years. Blood was collected at multiple timepoints before and after primary and secondary immunization, and bulk PBMC replicates and cell subsets were isolated.

Here is what the overall study found, with its caveats: Compared with the primary T-cell response, the secondary T-cell response was weaker but faster, peaking on day 5 rather than day 15. Most clones expanded after primary vaccination were re-detected after the booster (almost 98% of CD4 and around 88% of CD8), suggesting broad memory maintenance. A small fraction of clonotypes appeared in both the CD4 and CD8 compartments, likely as a result of convergent recombination. The study included only a couple of donors, which limits how far the findings can be generalized. FACS-sorted repertoires could contain abundant contaminating clonotypes from the bulk population, so computational filtering was required.

TCR cDNA was synthesized by 5'RACE template switching, through which a universal primer site and unique molecular identifiers were introduced. Priming of cDNA synthesis was performed from both the TCR alpha and TCR beta constant segments. Two PCR steps were used to amplify libraries, with sample barcodes and sequencing adapters being added in the second step. Sequencing of libraries was done on Illumina HiSeq 2500 (2x100 bp) or NovaSeq (2x150 bp). Under the source paper's analysis protocol: Reads were demultiplexed and collapsed into UMI consensus sequences with MIGEC, and V(D)J alignment was performed with MiXCR. Vaccine-responding clonotypes were identified with edgeR using replicate PBMC samples, with FDR below 0.01 and a log2 fold change above 5 up to day 15 being required. Bulk clonotypes were assigned CD4 or CD8 identity according to which sequenced CD4 or CD8 repertoire held them at higher abundance. The public sequencing data were trimmed at Q25 with fastp and processed into clonotypes with MiXCR by TCRdb, which kept only in-frame beta chains. All rows with the same CDR3 protein become a single entry with the most common DNA and genes. The V and J calls here are based on TCRdb, not the publication. Here the sample has around 500,000 distinct CDR3 sequences; 21% occur a single time. Of the sample, about a sixth is held by the ten largest clones.

The treatment or condition tag for this specimen amounts to: live attenuated yellow fever vaccine strain. Two biological replicates of bulk PBMCs were collected at each blood-draw timepoint. A standard Ficoll-Paque protocol was used to isolate PBMCs from peripheral blood. RNA was extracted with TriZol from bulk PBMCs, CD4 and CD8 fractions, and dextramer-positive and dextramer-negative fractions. The sequence joins TRBV9 to TRBJ2-4; 7 bases in between match TRBD2. Material: PBMCs, obtained roughly 20 days after the first yellow fever vaccination. This TCR derives from a young man who received the YFV17D yellow fever vaccine. The CDR3 region reads CASSVGSGRDIQYF. The nucleotides read TGTGCCAGCAGCGTAGGTAGCGGGCGGGACATTCAGTACTTC.